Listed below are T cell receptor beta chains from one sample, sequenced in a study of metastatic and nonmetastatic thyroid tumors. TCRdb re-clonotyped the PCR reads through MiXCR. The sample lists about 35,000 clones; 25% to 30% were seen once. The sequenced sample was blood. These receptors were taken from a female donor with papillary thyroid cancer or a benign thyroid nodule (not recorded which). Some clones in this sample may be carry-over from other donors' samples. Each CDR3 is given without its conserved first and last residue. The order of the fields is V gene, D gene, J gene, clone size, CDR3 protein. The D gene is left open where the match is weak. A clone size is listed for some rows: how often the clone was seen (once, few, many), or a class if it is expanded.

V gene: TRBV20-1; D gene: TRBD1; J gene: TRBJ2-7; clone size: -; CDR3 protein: SARGGQGEGSYEQY
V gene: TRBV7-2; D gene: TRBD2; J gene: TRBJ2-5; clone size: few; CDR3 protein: ASSPLAGRETQY
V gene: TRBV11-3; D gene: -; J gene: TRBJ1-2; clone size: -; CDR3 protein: ASPAWDPPISVWYT
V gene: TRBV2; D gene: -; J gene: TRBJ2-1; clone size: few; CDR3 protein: ASKVGSSYNEQF
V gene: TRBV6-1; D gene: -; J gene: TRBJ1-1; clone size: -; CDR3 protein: ASRPSGTSLRTEAF
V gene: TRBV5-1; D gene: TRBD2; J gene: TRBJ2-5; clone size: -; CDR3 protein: ASREGTSGGAGETQY
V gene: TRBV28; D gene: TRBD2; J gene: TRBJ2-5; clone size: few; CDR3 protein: ASSNIGGRTRETQY
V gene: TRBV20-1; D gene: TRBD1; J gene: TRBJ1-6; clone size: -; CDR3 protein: SAREPGTGSSPLH
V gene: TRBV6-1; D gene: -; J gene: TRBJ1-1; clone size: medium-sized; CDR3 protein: ASSTWALNTEAF
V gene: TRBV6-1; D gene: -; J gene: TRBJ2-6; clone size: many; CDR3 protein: AFSKTGITGANVLT
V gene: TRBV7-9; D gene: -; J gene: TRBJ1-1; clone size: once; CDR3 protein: ASSFSGRLEAF
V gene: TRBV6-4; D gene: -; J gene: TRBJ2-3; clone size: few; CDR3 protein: ASSLGGEDTQY
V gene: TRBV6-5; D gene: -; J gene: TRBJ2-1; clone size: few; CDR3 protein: ASRNTLGGGANEQF
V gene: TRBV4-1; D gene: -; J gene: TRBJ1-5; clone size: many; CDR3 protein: ASSQGGGQPQH
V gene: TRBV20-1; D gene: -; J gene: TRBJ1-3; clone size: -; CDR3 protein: SARDRRGSGNTIY
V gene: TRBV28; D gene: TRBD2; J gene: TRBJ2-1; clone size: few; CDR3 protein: ASSSNIAGIYNEQF
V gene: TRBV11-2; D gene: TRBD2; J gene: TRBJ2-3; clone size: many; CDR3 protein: ASSLGLSGRAGSDTQY
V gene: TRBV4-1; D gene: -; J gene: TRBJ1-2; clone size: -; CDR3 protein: ASSPTRGESRGYT
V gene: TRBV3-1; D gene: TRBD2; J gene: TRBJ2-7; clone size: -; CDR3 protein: ASSQDWSGGPYEQY
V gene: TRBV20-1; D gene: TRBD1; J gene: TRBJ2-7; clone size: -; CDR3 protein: SANDRVAHEQY
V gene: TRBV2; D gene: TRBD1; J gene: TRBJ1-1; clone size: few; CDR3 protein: AGSVQGQANTEAF
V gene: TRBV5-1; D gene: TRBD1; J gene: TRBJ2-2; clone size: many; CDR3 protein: ASSLEAGGWFAGELF
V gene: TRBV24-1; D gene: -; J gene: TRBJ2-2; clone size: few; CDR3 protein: ATSYSTGQNTGELF
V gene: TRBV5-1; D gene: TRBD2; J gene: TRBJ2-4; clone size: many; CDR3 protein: ASSLDAVPTSVIQY
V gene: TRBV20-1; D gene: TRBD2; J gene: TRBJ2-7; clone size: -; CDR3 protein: SARGRTSGGDGETHY